Listed below are T cell receptor beta chains from one sample, sequenced in a study of CD8+CD57+ T cells in acquired aplastic anemia. From the reads, TCRdb called clonotypes with MiXCR, one entry per CDR3 protein. The sample consists of more than 250,000 distinct CDR3 sequences, approximately 80% of them appearing once. Sequencing was performed on sorted CD4+, CD8+, or CD8+CD57+ T cells (not recorded which) from PBMCs. The receptor set was obtained from a human donor with aplastic anemia. The CDR3 runs from the conserved cysteine through the conserved F or W. Some rows have no size entry. The others give once, few or many, or a class for an expanded clone.

v_call,clone_size,cdr3_aa
TRBV15,NA,CASSRGGSPDTQYF
TRBV7-3,NA,CTSSFQTGSGSNDQFF
TRBV6-5,NA,CASSMAGGNDQHEHF
TRBV7-9,NA,CASSLAQGPQYQYF
TRBV7-2,NA,CASSLGGLNTGELFF
TRBV7-9,NA,CASSLGRGPTNETLFF
TRBV29-1,NA,CASSIAGGSHNTQYF
TRBV7-3,NA,CASSLAGGLAKESF
TRBV19,once,CASTSTTGSNQPQHF
TRBV5-4,once,CASSLTSGGQPQHF
TRBV7-9,once,CASSLGHQQQHF
TRBV12-5,NA,CASGVAYSNQPQHF
TRBV2,NA,CASGDGGRYTQYF
TRBV20-1,NA,CSARPIDGDYGYTF
TRBV7-8,NA,CASSSRHYEQYVEQFF